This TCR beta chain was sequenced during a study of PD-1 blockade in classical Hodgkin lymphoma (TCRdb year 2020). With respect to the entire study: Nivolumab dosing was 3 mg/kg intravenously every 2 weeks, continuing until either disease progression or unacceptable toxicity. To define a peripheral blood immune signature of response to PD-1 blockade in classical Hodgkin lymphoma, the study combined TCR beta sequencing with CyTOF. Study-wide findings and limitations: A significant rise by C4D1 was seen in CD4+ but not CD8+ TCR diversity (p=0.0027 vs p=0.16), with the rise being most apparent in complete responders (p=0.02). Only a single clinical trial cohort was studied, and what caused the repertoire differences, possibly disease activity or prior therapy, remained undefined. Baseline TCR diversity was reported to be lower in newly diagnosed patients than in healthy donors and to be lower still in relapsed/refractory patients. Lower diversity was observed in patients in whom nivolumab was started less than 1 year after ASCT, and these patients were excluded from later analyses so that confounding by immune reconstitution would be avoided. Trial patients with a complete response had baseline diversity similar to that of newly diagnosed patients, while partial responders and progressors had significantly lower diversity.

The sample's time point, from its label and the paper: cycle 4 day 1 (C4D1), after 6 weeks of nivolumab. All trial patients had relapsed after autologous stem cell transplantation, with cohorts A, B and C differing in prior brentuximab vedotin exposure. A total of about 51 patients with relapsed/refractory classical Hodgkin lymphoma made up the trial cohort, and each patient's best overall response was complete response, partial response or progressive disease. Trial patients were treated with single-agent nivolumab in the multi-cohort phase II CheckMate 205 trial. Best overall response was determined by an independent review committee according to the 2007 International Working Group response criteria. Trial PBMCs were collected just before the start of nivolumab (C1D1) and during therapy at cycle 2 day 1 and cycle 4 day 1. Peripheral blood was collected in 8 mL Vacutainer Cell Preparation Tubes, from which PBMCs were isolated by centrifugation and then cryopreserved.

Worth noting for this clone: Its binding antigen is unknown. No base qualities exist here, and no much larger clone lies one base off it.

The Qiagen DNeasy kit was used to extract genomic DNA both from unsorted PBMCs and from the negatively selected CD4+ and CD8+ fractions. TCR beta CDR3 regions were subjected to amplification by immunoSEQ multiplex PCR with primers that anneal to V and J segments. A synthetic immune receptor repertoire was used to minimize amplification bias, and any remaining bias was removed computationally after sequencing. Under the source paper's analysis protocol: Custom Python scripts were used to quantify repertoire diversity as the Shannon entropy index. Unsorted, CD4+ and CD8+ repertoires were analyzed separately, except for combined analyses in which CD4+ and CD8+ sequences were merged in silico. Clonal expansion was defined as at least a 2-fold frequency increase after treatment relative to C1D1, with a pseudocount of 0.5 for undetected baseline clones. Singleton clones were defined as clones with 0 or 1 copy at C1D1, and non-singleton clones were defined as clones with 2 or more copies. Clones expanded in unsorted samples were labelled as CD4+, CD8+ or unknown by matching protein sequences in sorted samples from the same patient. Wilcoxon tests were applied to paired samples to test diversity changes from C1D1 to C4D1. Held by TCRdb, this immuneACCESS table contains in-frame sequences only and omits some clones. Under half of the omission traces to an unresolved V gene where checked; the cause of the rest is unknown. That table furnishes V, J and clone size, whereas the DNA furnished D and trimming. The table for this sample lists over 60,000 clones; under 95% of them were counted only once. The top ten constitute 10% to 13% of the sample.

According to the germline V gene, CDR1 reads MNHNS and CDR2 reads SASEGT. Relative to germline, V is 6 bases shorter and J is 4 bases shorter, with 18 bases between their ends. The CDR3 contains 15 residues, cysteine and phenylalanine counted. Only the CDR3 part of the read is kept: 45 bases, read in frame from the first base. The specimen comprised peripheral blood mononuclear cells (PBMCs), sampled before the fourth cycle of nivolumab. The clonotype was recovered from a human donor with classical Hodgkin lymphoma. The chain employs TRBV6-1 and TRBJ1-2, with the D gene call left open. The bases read TGTGCCAGCAGGGAACTTCCTGGGATCCTCTATGGCTACACCTTC. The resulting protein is CASRELPGILYGYTF.